One and the same sample provided the 2 T cell receptor beta chains below, sequenced in a study of regulatory T cells in long-lasting Graves disease. The TCR beta library used iRepertoire HTBI primers with Arm-PCR amplification of CDR3. TCRdb passed the multiplex PCR reads through MiXCR, listing each CDR3 protein once. The data contain about 620,000 distinct CDR3 sequences, roughly 16% of them singletons. As to time point: newly diagnosed GD, antithyroid drugs for less than 3 months. Scientists built the TCR library using RNA that was extracted from PBMCs. The same data also went into a second study, on T cells in Graves' hyperthyroidism and ophthalmopathy.

Sequenced here: peripheral blood mononuclear cells (PBMCs), sampled at new diagnosis, from a patient treated with antithyroid drugs. The source of these receptors is a woman in her twenties or thirties with Graves disease.

The chain combines TRBV6-1 with TRBJ2-1; 8 bases are a match to TRBD2. V shed 5 bases, J shed 7 bases, and the junction held 16 bases outside the gene matches. The CDR3 is 17 amino acids. The V gene's germline CDR1 is MNHNS and CDR2 SASEGT. The CDR3 region is CASSKGLREVVGNEQFF. CDR3 in DNA: TGTGCCAGCAGTAAGGGATTGCGGGAGGTCGTGGGGAATGAGCAGTTCTTC.

This clonotype was detected ten times or more. The chain recombines TRBV18 with TRBJ2-1; 9 bases match TRBD1. V shed 3 bases and J 3 bases; nucleotides not matched to a gene: 3. Germline V gene sequence: CDR1 KGHSH, CDR2 LQKENI. The CDR3 is made up of 15 amino acids. CDR3 protein: CASSPNRGLYNEQFF. The CDR3 coding sequence is TGTGCCAGCTCACCTAACAGGGGGCTCTACAATGAGCAGTTCTTC.